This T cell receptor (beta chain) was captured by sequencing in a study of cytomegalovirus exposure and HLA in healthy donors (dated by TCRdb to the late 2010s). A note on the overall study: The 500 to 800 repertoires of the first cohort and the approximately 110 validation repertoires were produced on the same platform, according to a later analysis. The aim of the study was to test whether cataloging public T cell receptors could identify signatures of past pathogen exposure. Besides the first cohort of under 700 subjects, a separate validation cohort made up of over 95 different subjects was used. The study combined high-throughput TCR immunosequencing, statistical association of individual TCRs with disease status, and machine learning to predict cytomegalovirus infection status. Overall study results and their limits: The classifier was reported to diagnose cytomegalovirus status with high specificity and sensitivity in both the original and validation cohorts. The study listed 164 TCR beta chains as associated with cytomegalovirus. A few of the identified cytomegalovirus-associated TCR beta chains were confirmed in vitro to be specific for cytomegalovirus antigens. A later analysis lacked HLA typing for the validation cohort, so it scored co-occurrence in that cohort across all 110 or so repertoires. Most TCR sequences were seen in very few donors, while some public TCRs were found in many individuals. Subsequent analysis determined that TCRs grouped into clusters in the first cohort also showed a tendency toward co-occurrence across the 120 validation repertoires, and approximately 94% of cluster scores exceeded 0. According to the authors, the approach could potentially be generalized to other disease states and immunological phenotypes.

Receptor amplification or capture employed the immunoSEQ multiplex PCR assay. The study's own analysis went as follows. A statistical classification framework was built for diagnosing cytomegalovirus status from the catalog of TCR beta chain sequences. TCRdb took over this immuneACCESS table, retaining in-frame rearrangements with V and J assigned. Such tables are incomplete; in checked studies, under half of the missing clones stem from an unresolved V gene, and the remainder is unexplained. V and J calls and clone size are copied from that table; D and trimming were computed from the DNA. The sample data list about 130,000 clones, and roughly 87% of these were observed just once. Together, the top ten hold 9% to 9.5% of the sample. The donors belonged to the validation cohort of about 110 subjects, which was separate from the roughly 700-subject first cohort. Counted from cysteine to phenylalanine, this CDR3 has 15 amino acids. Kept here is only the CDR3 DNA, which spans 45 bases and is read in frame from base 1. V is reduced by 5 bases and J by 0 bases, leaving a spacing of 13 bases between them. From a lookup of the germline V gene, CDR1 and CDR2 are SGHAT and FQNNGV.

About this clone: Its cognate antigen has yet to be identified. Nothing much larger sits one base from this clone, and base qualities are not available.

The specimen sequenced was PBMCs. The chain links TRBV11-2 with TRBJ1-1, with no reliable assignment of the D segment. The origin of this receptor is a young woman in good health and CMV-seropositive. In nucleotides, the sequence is TGTGCCAGCAGCGCGTCCGTTAAACTGAACACTGAAGCTTTCTTT. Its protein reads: CASSASVKLNTEAFF.